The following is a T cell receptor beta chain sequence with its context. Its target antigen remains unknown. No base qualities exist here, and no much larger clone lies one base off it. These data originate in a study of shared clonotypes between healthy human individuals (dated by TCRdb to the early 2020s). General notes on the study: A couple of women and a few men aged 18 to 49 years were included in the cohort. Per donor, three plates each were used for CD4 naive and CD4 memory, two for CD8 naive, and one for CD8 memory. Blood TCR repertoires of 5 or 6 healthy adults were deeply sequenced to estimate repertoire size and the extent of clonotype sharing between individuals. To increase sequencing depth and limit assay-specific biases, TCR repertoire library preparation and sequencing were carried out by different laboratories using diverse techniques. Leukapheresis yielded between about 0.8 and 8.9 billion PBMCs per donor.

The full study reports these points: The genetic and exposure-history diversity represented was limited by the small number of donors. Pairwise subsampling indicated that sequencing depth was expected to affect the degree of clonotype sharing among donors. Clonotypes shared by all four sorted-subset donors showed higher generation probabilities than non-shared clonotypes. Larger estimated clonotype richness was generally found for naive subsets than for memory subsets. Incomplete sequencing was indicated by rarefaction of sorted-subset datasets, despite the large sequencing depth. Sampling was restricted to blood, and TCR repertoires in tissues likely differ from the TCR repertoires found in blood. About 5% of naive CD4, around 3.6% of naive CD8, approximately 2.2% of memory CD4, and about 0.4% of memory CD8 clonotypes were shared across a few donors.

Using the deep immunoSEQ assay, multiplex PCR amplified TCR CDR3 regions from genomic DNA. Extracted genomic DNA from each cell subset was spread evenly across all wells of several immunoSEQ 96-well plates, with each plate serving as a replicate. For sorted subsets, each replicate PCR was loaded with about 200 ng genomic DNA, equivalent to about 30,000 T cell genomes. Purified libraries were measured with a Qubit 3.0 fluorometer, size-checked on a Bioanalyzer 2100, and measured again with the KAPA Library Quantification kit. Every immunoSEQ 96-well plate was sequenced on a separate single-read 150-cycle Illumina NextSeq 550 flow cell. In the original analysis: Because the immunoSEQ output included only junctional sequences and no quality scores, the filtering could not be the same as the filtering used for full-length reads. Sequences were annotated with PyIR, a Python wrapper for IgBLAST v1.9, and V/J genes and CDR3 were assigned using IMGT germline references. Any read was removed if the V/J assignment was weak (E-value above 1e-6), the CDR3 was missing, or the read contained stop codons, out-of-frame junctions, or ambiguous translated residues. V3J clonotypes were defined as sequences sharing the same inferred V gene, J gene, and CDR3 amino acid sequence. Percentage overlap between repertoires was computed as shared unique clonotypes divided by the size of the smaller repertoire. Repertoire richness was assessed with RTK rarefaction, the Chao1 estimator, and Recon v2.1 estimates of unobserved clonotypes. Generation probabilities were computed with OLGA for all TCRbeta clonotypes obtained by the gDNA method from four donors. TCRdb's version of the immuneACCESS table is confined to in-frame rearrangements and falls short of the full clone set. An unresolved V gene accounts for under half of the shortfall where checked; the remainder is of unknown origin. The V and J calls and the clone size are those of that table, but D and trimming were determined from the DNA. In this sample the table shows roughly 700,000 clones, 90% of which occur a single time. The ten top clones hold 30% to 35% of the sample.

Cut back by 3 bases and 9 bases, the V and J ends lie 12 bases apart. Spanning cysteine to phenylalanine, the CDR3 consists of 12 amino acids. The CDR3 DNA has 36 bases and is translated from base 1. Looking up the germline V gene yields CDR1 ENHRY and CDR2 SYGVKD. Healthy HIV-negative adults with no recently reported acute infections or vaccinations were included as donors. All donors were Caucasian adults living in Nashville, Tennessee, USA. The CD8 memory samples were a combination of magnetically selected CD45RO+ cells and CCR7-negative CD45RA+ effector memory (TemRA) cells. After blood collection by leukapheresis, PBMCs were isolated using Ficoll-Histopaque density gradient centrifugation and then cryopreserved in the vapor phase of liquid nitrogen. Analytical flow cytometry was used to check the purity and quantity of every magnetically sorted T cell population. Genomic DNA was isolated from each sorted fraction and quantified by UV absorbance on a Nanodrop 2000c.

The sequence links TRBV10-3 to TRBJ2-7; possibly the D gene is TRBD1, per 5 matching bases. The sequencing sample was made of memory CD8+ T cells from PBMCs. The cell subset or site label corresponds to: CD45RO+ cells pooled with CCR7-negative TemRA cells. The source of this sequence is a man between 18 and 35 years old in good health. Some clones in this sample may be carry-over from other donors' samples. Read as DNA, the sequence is TGTGCCATCAGTGATTTCGGACAAGGGCAGTACTTC. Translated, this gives CAISDFGQGQYF.